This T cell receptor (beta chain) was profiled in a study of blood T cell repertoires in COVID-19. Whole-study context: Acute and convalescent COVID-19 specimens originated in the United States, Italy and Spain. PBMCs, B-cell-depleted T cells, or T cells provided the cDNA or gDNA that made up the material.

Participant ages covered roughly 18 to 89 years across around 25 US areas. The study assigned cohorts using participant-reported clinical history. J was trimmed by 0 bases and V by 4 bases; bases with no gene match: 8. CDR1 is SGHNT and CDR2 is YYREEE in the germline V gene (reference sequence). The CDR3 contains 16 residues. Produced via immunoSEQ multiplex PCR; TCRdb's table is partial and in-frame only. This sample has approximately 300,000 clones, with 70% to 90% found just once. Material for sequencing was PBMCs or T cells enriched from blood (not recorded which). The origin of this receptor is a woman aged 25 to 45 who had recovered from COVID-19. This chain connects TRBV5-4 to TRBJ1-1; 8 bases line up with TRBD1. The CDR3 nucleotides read TGTGCCAGCAGCGCAGCGACAGGGGCTATGAACACTGAAGCTTTCTTT. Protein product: CASSAATGAMNTEAFF.